This T cell receptor (beta chain) was documented in a study of T cell responses to AZD1222 COVID-19 vaccine. Clones were sequenced by immunoSEQ multiplex PCR, and TCRdb holds only the in-frame ones, with some missing. The data show around 71,000 clones, with about 80% seen just once and about an eighth held by the top ten. Concerning this clone: What it recognizes is unknown.

Germline V lookup: CDR1 MDHEN, CDR2 SYDVKM. The CDR3 covers 13 residues. The V end lost 2 bases, the J end lost 8 bases, and 12 bases lay between the germline ends. Study-wide results and limits: In all cases, repertoires were sampled only after the peak T cell response. The number of AZD1222 recipients seropositive at baseline was only five to seven. Clonal diversity was possibly underestimated, and white British individuals and females predominated among donors. Dominant at 160-218 and 743-854, vaccine-associated CD4 TCRs also spanned spike.

The sequence came from an adult who received the AZD1222 COVID-19 vaccine. The input for sequencing was peripheral blood, taken 28 days after the second AZD1222 dose. The rearrangement links TRBV28 to TRBJ1-2; unclear D gene. The CDR3: CASSLDLPEGYTF. The CDR3 DNA sequence: TGTGCCAGCAGTTTAGACCTACCCGAAGGCTACACCTTC.